The entry below gives a single TCR beta chain sequence along with its context. Its antigen is as yet unknown. In germline, CDR1 is ENHRY, CDR2 SYGVKD. The length of the CDR3 is 16 residues. The ends were cut back, 0 bases at V and 2 bases at J, with 12 bases in the middle. This specimen belongs to a study of T cells after posttransplantation cyclophosphamide. Data came from immunoSEQ multiplex PCR; TCRdb stores just in-frame clones and leaves some out. The table has 9,500 to 14,000 clones, approximately 90% seen once. Broader study findings: Recipient CMV seropositivity and CMV reactivation strongly tracked TRB clonality. Blood and skin or GI T cell repertoires showed limited TRB overlap. Donor CD8+ memory clones often dominated recipient blood repertoires at later times.

A marrow graft followed busulfan-fludarabine conditioning, with cyclophosphamide on days +3 and +4. The receptor was isolated from a female patient between 30 and 40 years old who received an allogeneic stem cell transplant from an unrelated donor, was CMV-positive, and had no GVHD. Some of the T cells may derive from the graft donor. V and J are TRBV10-3 and TRBJ2-3; D is possibly TRBD1 (5 bases). Sample: PBMCs, taken after allogeneic stem cell transplant with posttransplant cyclophosphamide. The CDR3 DNA reads TGTGCCATCAGTGAGTCAGCAGGGATACCCACAGATACGCAGTATTTT. Translating it yields CAISESAGIPTDTQYF.